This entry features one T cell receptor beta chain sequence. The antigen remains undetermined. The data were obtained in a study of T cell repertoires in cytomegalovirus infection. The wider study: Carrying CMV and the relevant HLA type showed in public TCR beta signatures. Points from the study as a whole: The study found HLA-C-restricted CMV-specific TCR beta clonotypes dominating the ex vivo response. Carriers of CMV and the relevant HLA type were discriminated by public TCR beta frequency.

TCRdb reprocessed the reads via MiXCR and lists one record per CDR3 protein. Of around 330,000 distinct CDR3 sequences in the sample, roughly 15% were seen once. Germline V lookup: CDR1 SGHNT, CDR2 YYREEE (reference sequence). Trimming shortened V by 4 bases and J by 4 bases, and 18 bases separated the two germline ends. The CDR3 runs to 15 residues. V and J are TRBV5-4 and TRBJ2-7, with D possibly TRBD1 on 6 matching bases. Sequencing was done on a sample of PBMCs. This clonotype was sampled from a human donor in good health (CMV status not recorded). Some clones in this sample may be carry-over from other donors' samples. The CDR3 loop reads CASSAGDGIVYEQYF. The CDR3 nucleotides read TGTGCCAGCAGCGCAGGGGACGGCATAGTGTACGAGCAGTACTTC.